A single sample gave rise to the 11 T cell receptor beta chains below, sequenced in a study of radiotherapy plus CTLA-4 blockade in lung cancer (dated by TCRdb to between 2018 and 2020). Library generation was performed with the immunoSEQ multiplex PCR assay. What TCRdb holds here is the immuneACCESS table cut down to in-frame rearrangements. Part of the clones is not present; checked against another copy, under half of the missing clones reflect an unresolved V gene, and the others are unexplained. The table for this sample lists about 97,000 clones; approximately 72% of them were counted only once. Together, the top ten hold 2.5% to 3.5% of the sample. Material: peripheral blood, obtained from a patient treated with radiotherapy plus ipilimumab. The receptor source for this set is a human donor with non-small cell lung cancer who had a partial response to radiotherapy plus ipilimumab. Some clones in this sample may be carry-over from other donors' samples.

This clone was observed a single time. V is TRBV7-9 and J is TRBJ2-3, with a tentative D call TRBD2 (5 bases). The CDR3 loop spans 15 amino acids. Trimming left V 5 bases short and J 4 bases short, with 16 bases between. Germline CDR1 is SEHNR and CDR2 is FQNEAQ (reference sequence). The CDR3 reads CASSPSLEGPDTQYF. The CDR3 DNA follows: TGTGCCAGCAGCCCCTCTTTAGAGGGCCCAGATACGCAGTATTTT.

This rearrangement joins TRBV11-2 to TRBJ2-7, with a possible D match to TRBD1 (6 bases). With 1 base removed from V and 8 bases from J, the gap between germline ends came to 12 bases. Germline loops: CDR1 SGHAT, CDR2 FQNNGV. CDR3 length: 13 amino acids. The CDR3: CASSLGGRVQQYF. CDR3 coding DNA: TGTGCCAGCAGCTTAGGGGGGCGGGTCCAGCAGTACTTC.

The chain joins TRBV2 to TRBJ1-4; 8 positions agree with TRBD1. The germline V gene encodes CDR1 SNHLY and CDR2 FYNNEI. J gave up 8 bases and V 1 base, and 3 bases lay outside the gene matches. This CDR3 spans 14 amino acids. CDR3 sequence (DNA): TGTGCCAGCAGTGAAGGCAGGGGGCAGGAAAAACTGTTTTTT. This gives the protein CASSEGRGQEKLFF.

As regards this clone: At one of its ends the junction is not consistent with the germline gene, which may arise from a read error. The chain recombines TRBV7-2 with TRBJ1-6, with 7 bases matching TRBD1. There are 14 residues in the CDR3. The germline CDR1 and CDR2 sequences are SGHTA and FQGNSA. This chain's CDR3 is CASRSGQQNSPLHF. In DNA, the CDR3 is TGTGCCAGCAGATCGGGACAGCAAAATTCTCCCCTCCACTTT.

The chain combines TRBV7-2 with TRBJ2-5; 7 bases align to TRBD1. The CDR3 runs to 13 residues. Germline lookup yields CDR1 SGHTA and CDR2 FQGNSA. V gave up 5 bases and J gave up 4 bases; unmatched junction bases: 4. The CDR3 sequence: CASSRGTVETQYF. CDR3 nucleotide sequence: TGTGCCAGCAGCCGAGGGACAGTAGAGACCCAGTACTTC. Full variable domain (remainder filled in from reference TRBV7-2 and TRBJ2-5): GAGVSQSPSNKVTEKGKDVELRCDPISGHTALYWYRQSLGQGLEFLIYFQGNSAPDKSGLPSDRFSAERTGGSVSTLTIQRTQQEDSAVYLCASSRGTVETQYFGPGTRLLVL.

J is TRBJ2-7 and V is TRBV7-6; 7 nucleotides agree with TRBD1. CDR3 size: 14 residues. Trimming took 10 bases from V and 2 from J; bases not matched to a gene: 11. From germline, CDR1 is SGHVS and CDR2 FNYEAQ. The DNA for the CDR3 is TGTGCCACCGATTCACCGGGACAGACCTACGAGCAGTACTTC. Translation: CATDSPGQTYEQYF. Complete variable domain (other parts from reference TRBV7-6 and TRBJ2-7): GAGVSQSPRYKVTKRGQDVALRCDPISGHVSLYWYRQALGQGPEFLTYFNYEAQQDKSGLPNDRFSAERPEGSISTLTIQRTEQRDSAMYRCATDSPGQTYEQYFGPGTRLTVT.

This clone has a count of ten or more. CDR3 nucleotide sequence: TGTGCCAGCAGCTGGGGGGACGGAGGAAACACCATATATTTT. This gives the protein CASSWGDGGNTIYF. The rearrangement uses TRBV5-4 and TRBJ1-3; maybe TRBD1 (5 bases). CDR1 SGHNT and CDR2 YYREEE come from the germline V gene (reference sequence). CDR3 size: 14 residues. V lost 3 bases and J 4 bases, leaving 11 bases between the germline ends.

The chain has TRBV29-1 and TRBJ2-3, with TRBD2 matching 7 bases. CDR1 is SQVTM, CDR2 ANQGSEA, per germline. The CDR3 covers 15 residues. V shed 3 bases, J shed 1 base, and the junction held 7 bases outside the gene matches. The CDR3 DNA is TGCAGCGTTGAGCTAGCGGATCGCGGCACAGATACGCAGTATTTT. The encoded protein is CSVELADRGTDTQYF.

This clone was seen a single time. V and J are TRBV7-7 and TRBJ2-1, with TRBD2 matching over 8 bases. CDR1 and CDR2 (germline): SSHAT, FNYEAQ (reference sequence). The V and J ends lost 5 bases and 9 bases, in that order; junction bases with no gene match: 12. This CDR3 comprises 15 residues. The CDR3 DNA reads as TGTGCCAGCAGCCCGTTAAACAGGGCGGGAGGTGAGCAGTTCTTC. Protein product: CASSPLNRAGGEQFF.

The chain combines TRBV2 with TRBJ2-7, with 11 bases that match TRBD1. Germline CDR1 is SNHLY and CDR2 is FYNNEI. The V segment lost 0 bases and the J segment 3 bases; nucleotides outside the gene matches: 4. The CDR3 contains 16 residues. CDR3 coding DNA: TGTGCCAGCAGTGAAGCCGGGACAGGGGGACTCTACGAGCAGTACTTC. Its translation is CASSEAGTGGLYEQYF.

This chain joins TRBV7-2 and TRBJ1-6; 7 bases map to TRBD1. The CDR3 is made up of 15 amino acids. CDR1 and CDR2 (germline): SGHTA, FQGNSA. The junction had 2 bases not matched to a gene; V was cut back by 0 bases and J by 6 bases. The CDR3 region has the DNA TGTGCCAGCAGCTTAGCTTCAGGGGGTAATTCACCCCTCCACTTT. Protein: CASSLASGGNSPLHF.